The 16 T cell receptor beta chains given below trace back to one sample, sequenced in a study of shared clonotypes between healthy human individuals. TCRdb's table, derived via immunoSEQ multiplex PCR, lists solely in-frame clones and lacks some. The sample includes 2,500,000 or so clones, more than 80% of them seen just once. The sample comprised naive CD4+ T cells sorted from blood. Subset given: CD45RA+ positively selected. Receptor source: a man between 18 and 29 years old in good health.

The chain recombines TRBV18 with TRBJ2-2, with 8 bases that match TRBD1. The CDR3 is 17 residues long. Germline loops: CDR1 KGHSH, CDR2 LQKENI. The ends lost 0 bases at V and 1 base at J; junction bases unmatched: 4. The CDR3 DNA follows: TGTGCCAGCTCACCACCGTTAGGACAGGGGAACACCGGGGAGCTGTTTTTT. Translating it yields CASSPPLGQGNTGELFF.

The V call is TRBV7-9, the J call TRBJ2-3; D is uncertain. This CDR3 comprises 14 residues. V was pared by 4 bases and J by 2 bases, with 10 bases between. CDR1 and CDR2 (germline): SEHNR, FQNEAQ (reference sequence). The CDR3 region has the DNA TGTGCCAGCAGCTCCGGCAGCTACACAGATACGCAGTATTTT. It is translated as CASSSGSYTDTQYF.

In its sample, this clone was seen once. The CDR3 bases are TGTGCCATCAGTGAGGGGGGAGGTGACGGCTACACCTTC. Its translation is CAISEGGGDGYTF. The chain employs TRBV10-3 and TRBJ1-2; possible D gene TRBD1, 5 bases. The germline V gene encodes CDR1 ENHRY and CDR2 SYGVKD. V lost 2 bases and J lost 8, with 12 bases in between. The CDR3 spans 13 residues.

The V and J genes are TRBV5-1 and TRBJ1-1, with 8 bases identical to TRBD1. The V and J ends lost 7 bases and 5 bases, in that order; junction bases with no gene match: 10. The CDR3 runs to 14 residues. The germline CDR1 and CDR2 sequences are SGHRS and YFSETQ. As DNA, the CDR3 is TGCGCCAGCGGCTCAGGGACAGGCCGGACTGAAGCTTTCTTT. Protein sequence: CASGSGTGRTEAFF. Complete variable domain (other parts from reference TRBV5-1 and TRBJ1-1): KAGVTQTPRYLIKTRGQQVTLSCSPISGHRSVSWYQQTPGQGLQFLFEYFSETQRNKGNFPGRFSGRQFSNSRSEMNVSTLELGDSALYLCASGSGTGRTEAFFGQGTRLTVV.

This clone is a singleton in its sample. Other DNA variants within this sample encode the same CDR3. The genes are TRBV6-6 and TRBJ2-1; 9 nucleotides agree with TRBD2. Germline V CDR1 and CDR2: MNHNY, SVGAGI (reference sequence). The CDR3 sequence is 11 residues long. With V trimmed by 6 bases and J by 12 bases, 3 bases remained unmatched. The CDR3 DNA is TGTGCCAGCAGCCCGGGACTAGCGCAGTTCTTC. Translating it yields CASSPGLAQFF.

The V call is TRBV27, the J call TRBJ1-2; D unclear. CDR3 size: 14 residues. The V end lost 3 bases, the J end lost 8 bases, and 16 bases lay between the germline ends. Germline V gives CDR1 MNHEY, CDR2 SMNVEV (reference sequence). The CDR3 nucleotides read TGTGCCAGCAGTTTTAAGGGCCCGTTTTGGGGCTACACCTTC. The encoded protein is CASSFKGPFWGYTF.

This CDR3 is CASSGAAINEKLFF. CDR3 nucleotides: TGTGCCAGCAGTGGGGCCGCTATCAATGAAAAACTGTTTTTT. J is TRBJ1-4 and V is TRBV6-5; D is perhaps TRBD1 (5 bases). V was cut by 5 bases and J by 5 bases, with 12 bases left in between. Germline V gene sequence: CDR1 MNHEY, CDR2 SVGAGI. The CDR3 contains 14 residues.

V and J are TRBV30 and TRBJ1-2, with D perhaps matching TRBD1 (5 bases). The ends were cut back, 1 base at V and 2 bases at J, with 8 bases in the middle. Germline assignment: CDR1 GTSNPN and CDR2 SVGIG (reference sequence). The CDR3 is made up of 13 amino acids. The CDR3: CAWSGSGNYGYTF. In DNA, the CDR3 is TGTGCCTGGAGTGGCTCAGGGAACTATGGCTACACCTTC.

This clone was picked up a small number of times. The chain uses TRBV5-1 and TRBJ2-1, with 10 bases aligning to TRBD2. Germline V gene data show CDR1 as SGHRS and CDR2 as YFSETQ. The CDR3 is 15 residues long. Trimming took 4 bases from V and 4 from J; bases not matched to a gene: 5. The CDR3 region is CASSVTSGLYNEQFF. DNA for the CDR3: TGCGCCAGCAGCGTGACTAGCGGGCTGTACAATGAGCAGTTCTTC.

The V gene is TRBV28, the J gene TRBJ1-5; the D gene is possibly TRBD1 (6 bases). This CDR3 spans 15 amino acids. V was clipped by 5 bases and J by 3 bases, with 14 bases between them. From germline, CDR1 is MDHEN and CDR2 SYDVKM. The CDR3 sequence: CASSGSGDVNQPQHF. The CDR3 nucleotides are TGTGCCAGCAGTGGTTCAGGGGACGTCAATCAGCCCCAGCATTTT.

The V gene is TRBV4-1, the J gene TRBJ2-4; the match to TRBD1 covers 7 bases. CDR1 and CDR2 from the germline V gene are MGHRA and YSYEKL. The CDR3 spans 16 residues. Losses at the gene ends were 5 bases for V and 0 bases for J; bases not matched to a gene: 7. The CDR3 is CASSADRYLAKNIQYF. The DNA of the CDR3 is TGCGCCAGCAGCGCGGACAGGTACCTAGCCAAAAACATTCAGTACTTC.

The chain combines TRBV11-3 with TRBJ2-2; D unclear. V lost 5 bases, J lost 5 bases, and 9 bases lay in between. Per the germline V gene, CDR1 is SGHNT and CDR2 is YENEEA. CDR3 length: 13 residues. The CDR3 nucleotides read TGTGCCAGCAGCCCTTTGGAAACCGGGGAGCTGTTTTTT. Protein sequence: CASSPLETGELFF.

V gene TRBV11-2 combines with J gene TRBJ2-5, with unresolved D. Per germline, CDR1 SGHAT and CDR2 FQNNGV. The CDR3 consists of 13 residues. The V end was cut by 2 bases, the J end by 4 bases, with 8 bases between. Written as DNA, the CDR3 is TGTGCCAGCAGCTTACCGTCCGGAGAGACCCAGTACTTC. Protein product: CASSLPSGETQYF.

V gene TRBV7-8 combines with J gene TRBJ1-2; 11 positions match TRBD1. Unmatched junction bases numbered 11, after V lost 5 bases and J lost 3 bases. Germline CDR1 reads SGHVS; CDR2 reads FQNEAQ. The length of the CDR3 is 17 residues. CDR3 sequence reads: CASSPPGQGAVYYGYTF. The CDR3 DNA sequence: TGTGCCAGCAGCCCCCCCGGACAGGGGGCCGTTTACTATGGCTACACCTTC.

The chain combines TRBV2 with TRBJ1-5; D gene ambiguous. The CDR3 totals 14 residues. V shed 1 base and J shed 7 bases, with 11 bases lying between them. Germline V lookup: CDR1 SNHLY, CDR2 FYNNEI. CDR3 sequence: CASSEVGKNQPQHF. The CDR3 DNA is TGTGCCAGCAGTGAAGTTGGGAAGAACCAGCCCCAGCATTTT.

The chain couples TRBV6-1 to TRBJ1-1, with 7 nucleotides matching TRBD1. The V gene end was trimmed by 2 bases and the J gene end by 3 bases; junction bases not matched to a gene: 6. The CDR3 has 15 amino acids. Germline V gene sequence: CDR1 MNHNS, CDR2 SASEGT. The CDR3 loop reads CASSERWQGDTEAFF. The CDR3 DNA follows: TGTGCCAGCAGTGAACGGTGGCAGGGGGACACTGAAGCTTTCTTT.